This TCR beta chain was retrieved from a study of radiation and T cells in renal cell carcinoma. This clone was recorded only once. Assay: immunoSEQ multiplex PCR; the TCRdb copy retains only in-frame clones and omits some. The sample carries about 150,000 clones, 70% to 90% recorded once. As for time point: blood 4 weeks post-SBRT, at nephrectomy. As to treatment: 15 Gy SBRT to primary tumor, nephrectomy 4 weeks later. Germline CDR1 MNHNS, CDR2 SASEGT. The CDR3 is 14 residues long. Trimming pared 7 bases from V and 2 bases from J, leaving 14 bases between. This TCR derives from a woman aged 45-65 years with renal cell carcinoma. The V call is TRBV6-1, the J call TRBJ2-5; D is unclear. Sequencing was performed on blood, taken from a patient whose treatment included radiotherapy and nephrectomy. CDR3 DNA sequence: TGTGCCAGCAACAGACCCGCCGGGCAAGAGACCCAGTACTTC. Its translation: CASNRPAGQETQYF.